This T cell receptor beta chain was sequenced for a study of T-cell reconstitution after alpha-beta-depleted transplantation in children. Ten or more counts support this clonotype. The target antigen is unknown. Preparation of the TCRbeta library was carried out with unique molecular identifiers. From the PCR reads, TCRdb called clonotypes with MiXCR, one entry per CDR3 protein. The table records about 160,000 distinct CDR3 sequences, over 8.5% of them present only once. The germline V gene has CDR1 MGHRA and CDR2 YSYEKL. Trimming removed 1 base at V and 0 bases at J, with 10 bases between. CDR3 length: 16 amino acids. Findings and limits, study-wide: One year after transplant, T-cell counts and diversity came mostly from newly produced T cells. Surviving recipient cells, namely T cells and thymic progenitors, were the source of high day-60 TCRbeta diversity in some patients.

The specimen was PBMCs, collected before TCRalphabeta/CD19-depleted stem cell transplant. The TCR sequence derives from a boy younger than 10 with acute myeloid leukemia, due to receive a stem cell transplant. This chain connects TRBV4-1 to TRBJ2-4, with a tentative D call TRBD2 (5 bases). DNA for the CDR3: TGCGCCAGCAGCCAAGGAGGGATTAAAGCCAAAAACATTCAGTACTTC. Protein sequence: CASSQGGIKAKNIQYF.